The source of this T cell receptor (beta chain) is a study of blood T cell repertoires in COVID-19. This CDR3 has 17 residues. CDR1 and CDR2 from the germline V gene are LNHDA and SQIVND (reference sequence). V lost 7 bases, J lost 4 bases, and 16 bases stayed unmatched. Only in-frame clones appear in the TCRdb table, and some are missing; sequencing was by immunoSEQ multiplex PCR. The sample lists 280,000 or so clones, 75% to 90% occurring once. Material for sequencing was PBMCs or T cells enriched from blood (not recorded which). The origin of this receptor is a woman between 45 and 60 years old who had recovered from COVID-19. The chain recombines TRBV19 with TRBJ1-5, with 7 positions matching TRBD1. CDR3 sequence reads: CASTRQSGQRTNQPQHF. Written as DNA, the CDR3 is TGTGCCAGTACCCGGCAGTCGGGACAGAGAACTAATCAGCCCCAGCATTTT.